This TCR beta chain comes out of a study of technical replicates of blood from several donors. CDR3 size: 14 residues. Germline CDR1 reads LGHNA; CDR2 reads YNFKEQ. Trimming took 1 base from V and 2 from J, leaving 9 bases between them. Assay used: immunoSEQ multiplex PCR; TCRdb lists only in-frame clones, some missing. The data hold about 14,000 clones, with approximately 80% observed a single time. The TCR originated in a human donor in good health. The chain uses TRBV4-2 and TRBJ2-7; D remains ambiguous. Sequencing was done on a sample of PBMCs. CDR3 nucleotides: TGTGCCAGCAGCCAAGGCAACACCGCCTACGAGCAGTACTTC. This encodes CASSQGNTAYEQYF.